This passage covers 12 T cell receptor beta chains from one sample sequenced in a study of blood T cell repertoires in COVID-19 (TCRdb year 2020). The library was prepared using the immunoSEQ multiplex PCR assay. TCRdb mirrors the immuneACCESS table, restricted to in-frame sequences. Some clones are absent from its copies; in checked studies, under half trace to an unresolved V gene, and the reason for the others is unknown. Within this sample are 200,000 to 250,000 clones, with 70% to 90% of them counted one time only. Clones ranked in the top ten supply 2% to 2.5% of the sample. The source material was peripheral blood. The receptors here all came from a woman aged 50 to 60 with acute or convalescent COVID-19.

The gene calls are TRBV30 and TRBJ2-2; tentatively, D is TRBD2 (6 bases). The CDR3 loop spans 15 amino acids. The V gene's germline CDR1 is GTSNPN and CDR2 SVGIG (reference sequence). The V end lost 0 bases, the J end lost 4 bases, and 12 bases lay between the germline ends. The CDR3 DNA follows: TGTGCCTGGAGTGTAAAGGGACTCATCACCGGGGAGCTGTTTTTT. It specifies CAWSVKGLITGELFF.

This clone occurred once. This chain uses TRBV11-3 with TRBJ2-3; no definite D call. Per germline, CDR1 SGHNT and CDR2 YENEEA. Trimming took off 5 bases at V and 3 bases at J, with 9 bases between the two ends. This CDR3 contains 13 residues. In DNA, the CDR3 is TGTGCCAGCAGCCTAAGAGCAACAGATACGCAGTATTTT. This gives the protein CASSLRATDTQYF.

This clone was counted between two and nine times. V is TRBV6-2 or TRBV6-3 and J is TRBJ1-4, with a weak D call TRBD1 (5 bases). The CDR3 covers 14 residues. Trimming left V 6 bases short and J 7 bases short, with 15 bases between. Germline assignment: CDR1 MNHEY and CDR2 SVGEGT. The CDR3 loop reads CASSSDAGGEKLFF. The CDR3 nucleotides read TGTGCCAGCAGCTCGGACGCCGGGGGTGAAAAACTGTTTTTT.

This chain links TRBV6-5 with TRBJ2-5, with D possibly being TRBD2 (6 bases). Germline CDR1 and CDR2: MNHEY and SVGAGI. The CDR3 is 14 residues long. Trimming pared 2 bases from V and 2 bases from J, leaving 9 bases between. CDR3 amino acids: CASSYGAGQETQYF. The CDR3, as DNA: TGTGCCAGCAGTTACGGCGCGGGGCAAGAGACCCAGTACTTC.

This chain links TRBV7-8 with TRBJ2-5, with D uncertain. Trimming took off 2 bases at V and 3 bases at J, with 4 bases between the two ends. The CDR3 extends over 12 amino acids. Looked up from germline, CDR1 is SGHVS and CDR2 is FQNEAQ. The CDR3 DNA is TGTGCCAGCAGCTTACCAAAAGAGACCCAGTACTTC. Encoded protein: CASSLPKETQYF.

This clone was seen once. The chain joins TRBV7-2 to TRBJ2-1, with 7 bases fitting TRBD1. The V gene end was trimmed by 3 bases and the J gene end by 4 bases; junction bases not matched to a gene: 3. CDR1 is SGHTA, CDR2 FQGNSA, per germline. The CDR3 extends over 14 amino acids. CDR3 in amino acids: CASSFGTAYNEQFF. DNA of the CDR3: TGTGCCAGCAGCTTTGGGACAGCTTACAATGAGCAGTTCTTC.

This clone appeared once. CDR3 nucleotide sequence: TGCGCCAGCAGCCCCCCCTCATTGGCCTATGGCTACACCTTC. Its protein product is CASSPPSLAYGYTF. The gene calls are TRBV4-3 and TRBJ1-2; D ambiguous. The germline V gene has CDR1 LGHNA and CDR2 YSLEER. Trimming stripped 4 bases from V and 4 bases from J, with 13 bases between. This CDR3 comprises 14 residues.

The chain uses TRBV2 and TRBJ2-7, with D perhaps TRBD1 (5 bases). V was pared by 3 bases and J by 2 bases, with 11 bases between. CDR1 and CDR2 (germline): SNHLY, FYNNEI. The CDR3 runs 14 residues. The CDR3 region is CASSDRRAPYEQYF. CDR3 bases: TGTGCCAGCAGTGACCGCAGGGCCCCCTACGAGCAGTACTTC.

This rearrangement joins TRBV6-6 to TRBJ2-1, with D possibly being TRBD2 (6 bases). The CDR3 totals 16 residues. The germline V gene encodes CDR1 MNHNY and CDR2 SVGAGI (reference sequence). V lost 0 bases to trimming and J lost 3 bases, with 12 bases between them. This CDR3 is CASSYSTGEFYNEQFF. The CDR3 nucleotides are TGTGCCAGCAGTTACTCGACGGGGGAATTCTACAATGAGCAGTTCTTC.

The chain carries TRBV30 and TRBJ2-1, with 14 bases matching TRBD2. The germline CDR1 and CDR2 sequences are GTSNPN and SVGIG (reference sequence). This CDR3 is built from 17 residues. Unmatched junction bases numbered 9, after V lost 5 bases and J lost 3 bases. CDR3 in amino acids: CAWDRLAGGPRYNEQFF. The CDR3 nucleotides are TGTGCCTGGGACCGACTAGCGGGAGGGCCCCGCTACAATGAGCAGTTCTTC. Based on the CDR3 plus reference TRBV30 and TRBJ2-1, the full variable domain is SQTIHQWPATLVQPVGSPLSLECTVEGTSNPNLYWYRQAAGRGLQLLFYSVGIGQISSEVPQNLSASRPQDRQFILSSKKLLLSDSGFYLCAWDRLAGGPRYNEQFFGPGTRLTVL.

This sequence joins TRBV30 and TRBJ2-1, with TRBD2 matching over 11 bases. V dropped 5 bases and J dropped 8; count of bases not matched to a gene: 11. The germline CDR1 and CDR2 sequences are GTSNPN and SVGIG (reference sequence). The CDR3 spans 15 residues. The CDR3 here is CAWELGLAEGDEQFF. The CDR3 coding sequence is TGTGCCTGGGAACTGGGACTAGCGGAGGGGGATGAGCAGTTCTTC.

The CDR3 bases are TGTGCCAGCAGTCCCCGGGACAGGGGCACAGATACGCAGTATTTT. Residues: CASSPRDRGTDTQYF. The chain recombines TRBV6-5 with TRBJ2-3; 9 bases agree with TRBD1. After removal of 5 bases from V and 1 base from J, the junction contained 4 bases not matched to a gene. There are 15 residues in the CDR3. Germline lookup yields CDR1 MNHEY and CDR2 SVGAGI.